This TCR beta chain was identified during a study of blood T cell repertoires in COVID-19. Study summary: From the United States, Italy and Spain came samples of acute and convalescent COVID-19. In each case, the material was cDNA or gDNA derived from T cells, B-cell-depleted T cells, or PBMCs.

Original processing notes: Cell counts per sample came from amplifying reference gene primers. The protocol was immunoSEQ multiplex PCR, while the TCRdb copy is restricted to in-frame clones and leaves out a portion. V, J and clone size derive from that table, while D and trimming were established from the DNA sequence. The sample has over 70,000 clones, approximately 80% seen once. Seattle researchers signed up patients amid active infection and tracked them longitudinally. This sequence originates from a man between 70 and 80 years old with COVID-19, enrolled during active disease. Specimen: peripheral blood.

Written as DNA, the CDR3 is TGTGCCAGCTCACTACCCGGGGAGGGAAACTATGGCTACACCTTC. This encodes CASSLPGEGNYGYTF. The chain has TRBV18 and TRBJ1-2; D remains unclear. This CDR3 region has 15 residues. The germline V and J ends were trimmed by 4 bases and 2 bases, with 14 bases remaining between them. Germline V CDR1 and CDR2: KGHSH, LQKENI.